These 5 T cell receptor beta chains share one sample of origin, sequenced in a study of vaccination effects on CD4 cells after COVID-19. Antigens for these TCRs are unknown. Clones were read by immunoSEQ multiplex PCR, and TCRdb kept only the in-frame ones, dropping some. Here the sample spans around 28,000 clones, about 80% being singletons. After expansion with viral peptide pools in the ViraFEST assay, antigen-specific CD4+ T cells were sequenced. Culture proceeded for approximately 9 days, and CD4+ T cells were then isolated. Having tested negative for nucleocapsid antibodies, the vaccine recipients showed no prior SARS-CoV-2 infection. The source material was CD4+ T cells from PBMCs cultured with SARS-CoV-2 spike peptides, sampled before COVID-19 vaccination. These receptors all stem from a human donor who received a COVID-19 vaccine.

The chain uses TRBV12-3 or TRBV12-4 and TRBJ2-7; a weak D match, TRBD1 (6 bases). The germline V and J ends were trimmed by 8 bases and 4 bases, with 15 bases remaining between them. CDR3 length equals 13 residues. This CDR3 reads CASQGHNLYEQYF. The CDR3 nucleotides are TGTGCCAGCCAGGGACACAACCTTTACGAGCAGTACTTC.

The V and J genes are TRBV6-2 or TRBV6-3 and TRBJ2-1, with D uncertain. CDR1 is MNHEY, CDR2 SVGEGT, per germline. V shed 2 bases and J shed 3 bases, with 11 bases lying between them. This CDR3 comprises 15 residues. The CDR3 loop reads CASSYGPAHYNEQFF. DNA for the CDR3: TGTGCCAGCAGTTACGGACCGGCGCACTACAATGAGCAGTTCTTC.

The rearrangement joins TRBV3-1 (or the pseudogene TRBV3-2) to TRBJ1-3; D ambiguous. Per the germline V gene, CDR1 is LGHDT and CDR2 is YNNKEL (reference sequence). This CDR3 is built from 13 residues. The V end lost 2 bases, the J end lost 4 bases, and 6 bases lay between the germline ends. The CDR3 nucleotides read TGTGCCAGCAGCCAACGGAACGGAAACACCATATATTTT. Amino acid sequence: CASSQRNGNTIYF.

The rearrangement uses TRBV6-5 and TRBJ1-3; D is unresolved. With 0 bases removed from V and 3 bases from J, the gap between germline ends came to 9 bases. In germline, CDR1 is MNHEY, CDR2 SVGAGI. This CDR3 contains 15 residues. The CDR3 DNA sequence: TGTGCCAGCAGTTACTCGGTAGGGATTGGAAACACCATATATTTT. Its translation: CASSYSVGIGNTIYF.

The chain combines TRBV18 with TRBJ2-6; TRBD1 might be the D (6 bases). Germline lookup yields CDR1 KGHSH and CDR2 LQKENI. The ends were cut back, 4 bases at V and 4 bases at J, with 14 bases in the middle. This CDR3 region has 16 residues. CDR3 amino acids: CASSRKTGTGANVLTF. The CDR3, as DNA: TGTGCCAGCTCACGGAAAACAGGGACCGGGGCCAACGTCCTGACTTTC.